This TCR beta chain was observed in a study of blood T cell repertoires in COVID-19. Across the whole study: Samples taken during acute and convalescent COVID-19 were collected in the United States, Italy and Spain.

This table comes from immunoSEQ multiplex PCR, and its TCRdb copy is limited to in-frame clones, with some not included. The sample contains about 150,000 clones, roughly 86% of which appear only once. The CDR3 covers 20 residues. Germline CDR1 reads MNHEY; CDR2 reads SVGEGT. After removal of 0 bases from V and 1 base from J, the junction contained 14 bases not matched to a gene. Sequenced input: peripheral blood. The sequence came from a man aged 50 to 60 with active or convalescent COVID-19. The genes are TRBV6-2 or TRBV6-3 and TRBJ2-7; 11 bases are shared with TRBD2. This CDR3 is CASSYSRPGLAGGASYEQYF. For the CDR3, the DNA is TGTGCCAGCAGTTACTCCCGACCTGGTTTAGCGGGAGGGGCTTCCTACGAGCAGTACTTC.